A single sample is the source of the 9 T cell receptor beta chains below, sequenced in a study of blood T cells in healthy people across ages. With a J-beta primer mix and a sample-barcoded 5' primer, a second PCR ran 7 to 11 cycles. TCRdb reprocessed the 5' RACE reads with MiXCR, giving one entry per CDR3 protein. Of approximately 1,000,000 distinct CDR3 sequences listed, under 45% are singletons. Material for sequencing was blood. These receptors came from a woman aged 55-70 years in good health.

V usage is TRBV20-1 and J usage is TRBJ2-1; 9 positions agree with TRBD1. Matching the DNA end better, TRBJ2-7 makes the J call doubtful. Germline lookup yields CDR1 DFQATT and CDR2 SNEGSKA (reference sequence). The CDR3 extends over 16 amino acids. The CDR3 reads CSAIKLSGQGNNEQYF. Written as DNA, the CDR3 is TGCAGTGCTATAAAATTGTCGGGACAGGGCAACAATGAGCAGTACTTC.

This chain links TRBV5-1 with TRBJ1-6; the D gene is possibly TRBD1 (5 bases). CDR3 length: 13 amino acids. Germline values: CDR1 SGHRS, CDR2 YFSETQ. Trimming pared 5 bases from V and 6 bases from J, leaving 9 bases between. The CDR3, as DNA: TGCGCCAGCAGACAGGACCTTAATTCACCCCTCCACTTT. This codes for CASRQDLNSPLHF.

This clonotype was picked up a small number of times. J is TRBJ2-4 and V is TRBV12-3 or TRBV12-4, with 12 bases fitting TRBD2. Losses at the gene ends were 0 bases for V and 0 bases for J; bases not matched to a gene: 15. CDR3 length: 22 amino acids. The CDR3 nucleotides are TGTGCCAGCAGTTTAGCGCGGGTCCTACTAGCGGGAGGTCCTCTAGCCAAAAACATTCAGTACTTC. This sequence encodes CASSLARVLLAGGPLAKNIQYF.

This clonotype has a handful of counts. The chain couples TRBV27 to TRBJ1-6, with D perhaps TRBD1 (5 bases). Germline CDR1 reads MNHEY; CDR2 reads SMNVEV (reference sequence). The CDR3 consists of 14 residues. V was trimmed by 5 bases and J by 11 bases, leaving 16 bases between them. Written as DNA, the CDR3 is TGTGCCAGCAGTCCGGACACTCTGAAACCACCCCTCCACTTT. It encodes CASSPDTLKPPLHF.

This clonotype was found a few times. The CDR3 region is CASSSPGTRKETQYF. For the CDR3, the DNA is TGTGCCAGCAGTAGTCCCGGGACAAGGAAGGAGACCCAGTACTTC. The chain carries TRBV6-2 or TRBV6-3 and TRBJ2-5; maybe TRBD1 (6 bases). Germline CDR1 MNHEY, CDR2 SVGEGT. The V gene lost 5 bases and the J gene lost 5 bases, with 18 bases spanning the gap. CDR3 length: 15 amino acids.

The chain uses TRBV6-1 and TRBJ2-3; 15 bases map to TRBD2. The CDR3 runs to 18 residues. V lost 5 bases, J lost 8 bases, and 14 bases stayed unmatched. The germline gives CDR1 MNHNS, CDR2 SASEGT. For the CDR3, the DNA is TGTGCCAGCAGTATGGGGACTAGCGGGAGGAGTATTACCGGTACGCAGTATTTT. Translating gives CASSMGTSGRSITGTQYF.

This sequence joins TRBV20-1 and TRBJ1-6; no reliable D call. Germline-derived CDR1 and CDR2 are DFQATT and SNEGSKA (reference sequence). CDR3 length: 15 amino acids. V lost 6 bases and J lost 8, with 20 bases in between. The DNA for the CDR3 is TGCAGTGCGCCCGGACTCCGGGGAGGTGATTCACCCCTCCACTTT. This codes for CSAPGLRGGDSPLHF.

This clonotype appeared a few times. The gene calls are TRBV27 and TRBJ2-1, with TRBD1 matching over 9 bases. V lost 5 bases and J lost 8; bases outside the gene matches: 4. The CDR3 covers 13 residues. In germline, CDR1 is MNHEY, CDR2 SMNVEV (reference sequence). DNA of the CDR3: TGTGCCAGCAGTCCCACAGGGGGCCATGAGCAGTTCTTC. Translated, it gives CASSPTGGHEQFF.

In its sample, this clonotype was seen a few times. The chain links TRBV7-8 to TRBJ2-7; 7 bases map to TRBD2. The CDR3 runs 16 residues. The V segment lost 2 bases and the J segment 7 bases; nucleotides outside the gene matches: 14. From germline, CDR1 is SGHVS and CDR2 FQNEAQ. The CDR3 DNA follows: TGTGCCAGCAGCTTATTGGGAGGGAGCGGGTACAATGAGCAGTACTTC. Residues: CASSLLGGSGYNEQYF.